This T cell receptor (beta chain) was captured by sequencing in a study of blood T cell repertoires in COVID-19. Study context: Material from acute and convalescent COVID-19 was sourced from the United States, Italy and Spain. PBMCs, B-cell-depleted T cells, or T cells were the source of the cDNA or gDNA that made up the material.

Authors' methods: Estimates of nucleated cell counts were drawn from the amplification of reference gene primers. Sequencing used immunoSEQ multiplex PCR; TCRdb keeps in-frame clones, though not all of them. V and J calls and clone size are copied from that table; D and trimming were computed from the DNA. The table shows over 200,000 clones, with roughly 87% occurring only once. Trimming took 6 bases from V and 5 from J, leaving 11 bases between them. Looked up from germline, CDR1 is KGHSH and CDR2 is LQKENI. The CDR3 is 14 residues long. This clone was detected a few times. J is TRBJ1-6 and V is TRBV18; D not resolved. Input material: peripheral blood. This TCR came from a man in his forties with active or convalescent COVID-19. The CDR3 sequence: CASSEQKDNSPLHF. For the CDR3, the DNA is TGTGCCAGCTCGGAACAGAAGGATAATTCACCCCTCCACTTT.